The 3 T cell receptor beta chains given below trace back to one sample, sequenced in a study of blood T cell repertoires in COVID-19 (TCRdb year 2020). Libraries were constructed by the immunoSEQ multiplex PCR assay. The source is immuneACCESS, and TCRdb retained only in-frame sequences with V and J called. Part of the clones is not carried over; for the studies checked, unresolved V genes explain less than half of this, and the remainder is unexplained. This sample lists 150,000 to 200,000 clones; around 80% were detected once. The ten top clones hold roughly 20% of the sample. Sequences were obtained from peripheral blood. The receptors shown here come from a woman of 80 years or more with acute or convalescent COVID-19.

Here the CDR3 DNA reads TGTGCCAGTAGTATAGAGGCCCAGCGGGAGTCGAAGACCCAGTACTTC. Its translation: CASSIEAQRESKTQYF. This chain joins TRBV19 and TRBJ2-5; 8 bases agree with TRBD2. This CDR3 comprises 16 residues. Germline CDR1 and CDR2: LNHDA and SQIVND (reference sequence). Trimming at V came to 0 bases and at J to 6 bases, leaving 9 bases not matched to a gene.

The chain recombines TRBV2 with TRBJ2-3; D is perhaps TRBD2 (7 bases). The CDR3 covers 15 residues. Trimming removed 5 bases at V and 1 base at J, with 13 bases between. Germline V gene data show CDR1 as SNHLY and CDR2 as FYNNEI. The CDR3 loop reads CASSFGGGRTDTQYF. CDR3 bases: TGTGCCAGCAGTTTCGGCGGGGGCCGCACAGATACGCAGTATTTT.

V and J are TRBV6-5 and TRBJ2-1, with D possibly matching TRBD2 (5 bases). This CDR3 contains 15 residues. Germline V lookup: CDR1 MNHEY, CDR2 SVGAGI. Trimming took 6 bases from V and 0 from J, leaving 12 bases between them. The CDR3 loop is CASRVASSSYNEQFF. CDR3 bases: TGTGCCAGCAGAGTAGCGTCTAGCTCCTACAATGAGCAGTTCTTC.